This T cell receptor beta chain was sequenced in a study of monozygotic twins with cystic fibrosis (dated by TCRdb to the early 2020s). Regarding the research as a whole: Barcoded libraries were prepared from about 3 micrograms of fragmented DNA with about 15 PCR cycles. Twins were ranked among around 990 cohort participants for weight-for-height and FEVPerc (FEV1 disease centile) on the day of blood sampling. Data for three of the twin pairs had previously been reported in another context. To gauge how much genetics shapes V and J gene usage, the researchers compared TCR beta repertoires both within and across 16 monozygotic twin pairs who have cystic fibrosis. Made up mostly of children and adolescents, the cohort included ten female and six male twin pairs ranging in age from about 2.0 to 36.4 years, with a median of about 8.5 years. General conclusions and limits of the study: Nucleotide-identical clonotype sharing was significantly higher within monozygotic CF twin pairs than between unrelated CF individuals (P = 0.000026, Mann-Whitney). Simpson clonality tended to be low (median roughly 0.009), which suggests a naive-dominated repertoire, although clonality was higher in the most severely affected patients. V gene usage was most similar to the co-twin for 13 of 16 pairs, and J usage for 8 of 16 pairs, suggesting genetic constraints. The cohort was small, and the number of shared CDR3s showed no association with age, concordance or disease severity.

The CDR3 starts with the cysteine, ends with the phenylalanine, and has 14 residues. Of all the DNA, just the CDR3 is kept, 42 bases in frame from base 1. Per the germline V gene, MDHEN is the CDR1 and SYDVKM is the CDR2. Cut back by 6 bases and 3 bases, the V and J ends lie 14 bases apart. Following the manufacturer's instructions, the researchers used the immunoSEQ immune profiling system to amplify TCR beta CDR3 regions via multiplex PCR. An Illumina NextSeq system was used for sequencing. The original methods were these. The immunoSEQ Analyzer platform handled processing of the sequence data, and clonality was calculated by taking the square root of Simpson's index of productive rearrangements. Similarity in V and J usage was measured by Jensen-Shannon distance, and OLGA was used to compute CDR3 generation probabilities. The immuneACCESS database (August 2020) and VDJdb (December 2020) were searched for shared CDR3 sequences. In TCRdb, the immuneACCESS table is reduced to in-frame sequences with V and J assigned. These tables do not hold every clone; where another copy was compared, an unresolved V gene accounts for under half, and the others remain unexplained. That table supplies the V and J calls and clone size; D and trimming were determined from the DNA. This sample gives 11,000 to 15,000 clones in total; 70% to 90% of them show up just once. The top ten clonotypes cover roughly 1% of the sample.

This clone occurred a few times. Which antigen it targets is not known. No per-base quality is available; no much larger clone lies one base away. The twin pairs came from the European Cystic Fibrosis Twin and Sibling Study Cohort, a cohort that recruited patients from roughly 160 CF clinics across 14 European countries. Zygosity and CFTR genotype were verified in-house, with zygosity tested by multiplex PCR of nine short tandem repeat loci. Peripheral blood was taken from each twin, and clinical parameters were recorded on the day of blood sampling. Genomic DNA was isolated from peripheral blood cells with phenol/chloroform and kept in TE buffer at 4 degrees C.

This receptor was obtained from a boy aged 10-17 years with cystic fibrosis. Material: blood. This sequence uses TRBV28 and TRBJ1-2; TRBD1 is perhaps the D gene, given 5 matching bases. The CDR3 amino acid sequence is: CASSTTGTYYGYTF. The DNA sequence is given as TGTGCCAGCAGCACGACCGGGACCTACTATGGCTACACCTTC.